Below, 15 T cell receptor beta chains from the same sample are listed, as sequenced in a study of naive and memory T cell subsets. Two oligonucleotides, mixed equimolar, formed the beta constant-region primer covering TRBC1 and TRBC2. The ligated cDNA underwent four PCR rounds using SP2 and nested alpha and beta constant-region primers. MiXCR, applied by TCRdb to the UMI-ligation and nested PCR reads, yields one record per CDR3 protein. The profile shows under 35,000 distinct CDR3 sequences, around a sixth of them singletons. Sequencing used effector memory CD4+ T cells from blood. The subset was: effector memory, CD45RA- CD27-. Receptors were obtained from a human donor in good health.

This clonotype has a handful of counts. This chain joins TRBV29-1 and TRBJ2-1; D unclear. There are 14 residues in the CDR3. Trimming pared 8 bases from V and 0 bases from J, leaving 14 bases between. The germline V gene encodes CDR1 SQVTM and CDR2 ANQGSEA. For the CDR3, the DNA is TGCAGCAGCCGGAGCCCGAGCTCCTACAATGAGCAGTTCTTC. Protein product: CSSRSPSSYNEQFF.

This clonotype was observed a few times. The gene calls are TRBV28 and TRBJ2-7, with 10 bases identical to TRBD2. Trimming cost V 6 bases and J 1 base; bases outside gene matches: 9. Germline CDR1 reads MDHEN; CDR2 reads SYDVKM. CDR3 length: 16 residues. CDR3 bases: TGTGCCAGCAGGACAGAAGCGGGAGGGCCGTCCTACGAGCAGTACTTC. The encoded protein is CASRTEAGGPSYEQYF.

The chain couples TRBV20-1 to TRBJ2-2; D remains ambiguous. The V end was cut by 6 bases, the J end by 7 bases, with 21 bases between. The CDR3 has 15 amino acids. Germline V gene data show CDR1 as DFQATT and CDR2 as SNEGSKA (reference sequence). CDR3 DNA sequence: TGCAGTGCCCGTCCCAACTACGACCGGAGCGGGGAGCTGTTTTTT. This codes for CSARPNYDRSGELFF.

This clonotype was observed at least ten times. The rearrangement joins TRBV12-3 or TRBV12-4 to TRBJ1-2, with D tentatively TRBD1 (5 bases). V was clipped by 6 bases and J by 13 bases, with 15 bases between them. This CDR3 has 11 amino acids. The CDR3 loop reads CASRDRGRPTF. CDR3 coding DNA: TGTGCCAGCAGGGATAGGGGCCGTCCCACCTTC.

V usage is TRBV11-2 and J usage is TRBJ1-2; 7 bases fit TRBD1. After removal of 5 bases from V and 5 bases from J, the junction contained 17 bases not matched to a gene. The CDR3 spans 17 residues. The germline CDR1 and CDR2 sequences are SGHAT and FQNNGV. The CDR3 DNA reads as TGTGCCAGCAGCCCGGACAGGTTGGGGTATGGCCGGTATGGCTACACCTTC. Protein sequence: CASSPDRLGYGRYGYTF.

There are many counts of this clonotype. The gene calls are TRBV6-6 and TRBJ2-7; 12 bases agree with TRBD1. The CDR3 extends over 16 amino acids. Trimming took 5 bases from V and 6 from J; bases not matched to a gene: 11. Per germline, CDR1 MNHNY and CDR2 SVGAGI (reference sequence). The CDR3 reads CASSPGQGAAGREQYF. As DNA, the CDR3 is TGTGCCAGCAGTCCGGGACAGGGGGCCGCTGGTCGCGAGCAGTACTTC.

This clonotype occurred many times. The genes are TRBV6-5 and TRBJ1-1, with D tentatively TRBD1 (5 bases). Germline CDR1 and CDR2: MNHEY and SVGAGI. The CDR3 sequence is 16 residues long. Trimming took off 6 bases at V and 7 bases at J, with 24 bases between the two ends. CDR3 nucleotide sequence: TGTGCCAGCAGCCCTGGGTTGGGGACGGGAAGTTTTGAAGCTTTCTTT. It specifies CASSPGLGTGSFEAFF.

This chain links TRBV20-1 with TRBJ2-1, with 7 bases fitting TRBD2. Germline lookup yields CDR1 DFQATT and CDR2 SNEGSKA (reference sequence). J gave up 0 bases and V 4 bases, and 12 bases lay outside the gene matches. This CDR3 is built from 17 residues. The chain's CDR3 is CSAKGRAGSSSYNEQFF. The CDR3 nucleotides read TGCAGTGCTAAGGGGAGGGCGGGTAGCAGCTCCTACAATGAGCAGTTCTTC.

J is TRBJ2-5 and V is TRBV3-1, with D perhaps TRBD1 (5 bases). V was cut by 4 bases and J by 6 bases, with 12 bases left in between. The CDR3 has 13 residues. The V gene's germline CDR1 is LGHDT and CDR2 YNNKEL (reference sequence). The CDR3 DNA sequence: TGTGCCAGCAGCCCTACAGGCGGTCAGACCCAGTACTTC. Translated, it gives CASSPTGGQTQYF.

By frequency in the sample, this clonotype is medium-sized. The CDR3 region has the DNA TGTGCCAGCAGTTTAACCGGGACAGGGAGAAATCAGCCCCAGCATTTT. Its protein product is CASSLTGTGRNQPQHF. The chain carries TRBV27 and TRBJ1-5; 9 nucleotides agree with TRBD1. CDR3 length: 16 residues. Germline lookup yields CDR1 MNHEY and CDR2 SMNVEV (reference sequence). V trimming: 2 bases; J trimming: 4 bases; junction bases outside the gene matches: 6.

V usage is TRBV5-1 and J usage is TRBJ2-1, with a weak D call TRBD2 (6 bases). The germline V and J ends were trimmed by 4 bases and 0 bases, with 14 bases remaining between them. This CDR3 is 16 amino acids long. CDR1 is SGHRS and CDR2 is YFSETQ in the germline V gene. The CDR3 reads CASSNGGVYSYNEQFF. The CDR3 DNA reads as TGCGCCAGCAGCAACGGAGGGGTCTACTCCTACAATGAGCAGTTCTTC.

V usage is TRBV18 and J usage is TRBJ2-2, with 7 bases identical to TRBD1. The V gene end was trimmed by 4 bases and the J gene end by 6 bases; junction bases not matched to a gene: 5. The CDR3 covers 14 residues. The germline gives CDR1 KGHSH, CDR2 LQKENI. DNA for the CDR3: TGTGCCAGCTCACGACAGGGTTCAGCCGGGGAGCTGTTTTTT. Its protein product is CASSRQGSAGELFF.

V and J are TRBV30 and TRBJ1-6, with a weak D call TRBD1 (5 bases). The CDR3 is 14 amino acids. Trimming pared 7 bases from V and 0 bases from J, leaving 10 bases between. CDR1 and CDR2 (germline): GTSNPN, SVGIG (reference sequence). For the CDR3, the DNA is TGTGCCTCGGGGACCAGCTCCTATAATTCACCCCTCCACTTT. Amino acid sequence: CASGTSSYNSPLHF.

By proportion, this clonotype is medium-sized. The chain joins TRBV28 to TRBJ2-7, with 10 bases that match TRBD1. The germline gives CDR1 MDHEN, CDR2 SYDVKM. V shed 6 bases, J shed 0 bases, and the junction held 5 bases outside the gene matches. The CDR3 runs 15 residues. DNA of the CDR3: TGTGCCAGCAGAGGGGACAGGGGCGGCTCCTACGAGCAGTACTTC. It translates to CASRGDRGGSYEQYF. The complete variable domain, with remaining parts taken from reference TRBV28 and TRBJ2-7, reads DVKVTQSSRYLVKRTGEKVFLECVQDMDHENMFWYRQDPGLGLRLIYFSYDVKMKEKGDIPEGYSVSREKKERFSLILESASTNQTSMYLCASRGDRGGSYEQYFGPGTRLTVT.

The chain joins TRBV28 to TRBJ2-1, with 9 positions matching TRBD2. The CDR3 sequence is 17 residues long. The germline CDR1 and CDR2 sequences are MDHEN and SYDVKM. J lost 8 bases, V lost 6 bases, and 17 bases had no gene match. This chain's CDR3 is CASREFFRGRGRDEQFF. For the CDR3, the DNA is TGTGCCAGCAGGGAATTTTTCCGCGGGAGGGGTAGGGATGAGCAGTTCTTC. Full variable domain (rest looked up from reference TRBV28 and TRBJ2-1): DVKVTQSSRYLVKRTGEKVFLECVQDMDHENMFWYRQDPGLGLRLIYFSYDVKMKEKGDIPEGYSVSREKKERFSLILESASTNQTSMYLCASREFFRGRGRDEQFFGPGTRLTVL.